One sample yielded the 31 T cell receptor beta chains listed below, sequenced in a study of human T cells and chemical hapten exposure. Time point noted: patch test 3, about 24 weeks after DPC sensitization. Treatment reported: therapeutic diphenylcyclopropenone sensitization with weekly scalp DPC. TCRdb analysed the RACE reads with MiXCR anew, one entry per CDR3 protein. Among 100,000 to 120,000 distinct CDR3 sequences, nearly 35% were seen once, and the ten largest hold about 2.9%. Sample: whole blood, taken in connection with sensitization to the hapten diphenylcyclopropenone (DPC). The receptors shown here come from a man aged 40-49 years with alopecia areata. Some clones in this sample may be carry-over from other donors' samples.

J is TRBJ1-5 and V is TRBV12-3 or TRBV12-4; D not certain. The V end lost 3 bases, the J end lost 4 bases, and 13 bases lay between the germline ends. There are 15 residues in the CDR3. This CDR3 reads CASSFGRFNNQPQHF. The CDR3 DNA follows: TGTGCCAGCAGTTTTGGAAGATTCAATAATCAGCCCCAGCATTTT.

This clonotype came up a few times. V gene TRBV20-1 combines with J gene TRBJ2-4; weak D call: TRBD1 (6 bases). The V end lost 4 bases, the J end lost 0 bases, and 7 bases lay between the germline ends. CDR1 DFQATT and CDR2 SNEGSKA come from the germline V gene (reference sequence). This CDR3 region has 13 residues. The CDR3 loop is CSAMDRAKNIQYF. In DNA, the CDR3 is TGCAGTGCTATGGACAGAGCCAAAAACATTCAGTACTTC.

This clonotype was picked up a small number of times. The V and J genes are TRBV4-1 and TRBJ2-3; 14 nucleotides align to TRBD2. CDR1 and CDR2 (germline): MGHRA, YSYEKL. CDR3 length equals 17 residues. Unmatched junction bases numbered 4, after V lost 1 base and J lost 4 bases. As DNA, the CDR3 is TGCGCCAGCAGCCAAGTCCAGGGACTAGCGGGAGCAGATACGCAGTATTTT. This codes for CASSQVQGLAGADTQYF.

The gene calls are TRBV24-1 and TRBJ2-6; no reliable D call. Trimming stripped 2 bases from V and 0 bases from J, with 7 bases between. The CDR3 sequence is 16 residues long. Germline V gene data show CDR1 as KGHDR and CDR2 as SFDVKD. CDR3 protein: CATSDSGFSGANVLTF. CDR3 bases: TGTGCCACCAGTGATTCCGGATTCTCTGGGGCCAACGTCCTGACTTTC.

This clonotype was seen only a few times. CDR3: CATSDGPGGTYEQYF. CDR3 nucleotide sequence: TGTGCCACCAGTGACGGGCCCGGGGGGACCTACGAGCAGTACTTC. The chain carries TRBV24-1 and TRBJ2-7, with 7 bases that match TRBD2. Germline V CDR1 and CDR2: KGHDR, SFDVKD. V dropped 4 bases and J dropped 2; count of bases not matched to a gene: 7. This CDR3 spans 15 amino acids.

J is TRBJ2-3 and V is TRBV28; no definite D call. From germline, CDR1 is MDHEN and CDR2 SYDVKM. V lost 2 bases and J 2 bases, leaving 8 bases between the germline ends. This CDR3 comprises 14 residues. This CDR3 reads CASSLQWVTDTQYF. The CDR3 DNA is TGTGCCAGCAGTTTACAGTGGGTCACAGATACGCAGTATTTT.

This clonotype was found once. CDR3 sequence: CASSGGTSDYNEQFF. The DNA of the CDR3 is TGTGCCAGCAGCGGAGGGACTAGCGACTACAATGAGCAGTTCTTC. V gene TRBV9 combines with J gene TRBJ2-1; 10 bases agree with TRBD2. The CDR3 is 15 amino acids. CDR1 is SGDLS, CDR2 YYNGEE, per germline. J lost 3 bases, V lost 3 bases, and 3 bases had no gene match. The variable domain in full, with the rest retrieved from reference TRBV9 and TRBJ2-1, is DSGVTQTPKHLITATGQRVTLRCSPRSGDLSVYWYQQSLDQGLQFLIQYYNGEERAKGNILERFSAQQFPDLHSELNLSSLELGDSALYFCASSGGTSDYNEQFFGPGTRLTVL.

This clonotype was picked up a small number of times. The J gene is TRBJ1-2, the V gene TRBV12-3 or TRBV12-4; TRBD1 aligns across 11 bases. The CDR3 spans 14 residues. Trimming took 8 bases from V and 6 from J; bases not matched to a gene: 8. Here the CDR3 DNA reads TGTGCCAGCTCCCTAACGGACAGGGGGCATGGCTACACCTTC. This encodes CASSLTDRGHGYTF.

This clonotype was counted only a few times. This sequence joins TRBV3-1 and TRBJ1-1; D is possibly TRBD1 (5 bases). CDR1 is LGHDT, CDR2 YNNKEL, per germline (reference sequence). Trimming left V 3 bases short and J 8 bases short, with 13 bases between. This CDR3 is built from 13 residues. The CDR3 DNA is TGTGCCAGCAGCCAGTCCGGGGGGTCGGAAGCTTTCTTT. Protein sequence: CASSQSGGSEAFF.

This rearrangement joins TRBV7-9 to TRBJ1-2, with a tentative D call TRBD1 (6 bases). The germline V and J ends were trimmed by 4 bases and 7 bases, with 22 bases remaining between them. This CDR3 is 16 amino acids long. CDR1 is SEHNR and CDR2 is FQNEAQ in the germline V gene (reference sequence). Here the CDR3 DNA reads TGTGCCAGCAGCTCCAGGGGAGGGATCCTTCTAGGTGGCTACACCTTC. It is translated as CASSSRGGILLGGYTF. Variable domain in full (rest from reference TRBV7-9 and TRBJ1-2): DTGVSQNPRHKITKRGQNVTFRCDPISEHNRLYWYRQTLGQGPEFLTYFQNEAQLEKSRLLSDRFSAERPKGSFSTLEIQRTEQGDSAMYLCASSSRGGILLGGYTFGSGTRLTVV.

The gene calls are TRBV7-8 and TRBJ1-5, with D possibly TRBD1 on 5 matching bases. The germline V and J ends were trimmed by 11 bases and 1 base, with 12 bases remaining between them. CDR1 and CDR2 from the germline V gene are SGHVS and FQNEAQ. The CDR3 runs 13 residues. In nucleotides, the CDR3 is TGTGCCGGGGCGTCTGGGAGCAATCAGCCCCAGCATTTT. It yields the protein CAGASGSNQPQHF. The complete variable domain, with remaining parts taken from reference TRBV7-8 and TRBJ1-5, reads GAGVSQSPRYKVAKRGQDVALRCDPISGHVSLFWYQQALGQGPEFLTYFQNEAQLDKSGLPSDRFFAERPEGSVSTLKIQRTQQEDSAVYLCAGASGSNQPQHFGDGTRLSIL.

The J gene is TRBJ2-7, the V gene TRBV10-2; TRBD1 matches 9 bases. J was trimmed by 0 bases and V by 8 bases; bases with no gene match: 11. The CDR3 is made up of 16 amino acids. Per the germline V gene, CDR1 is WSHSY and CDR2 is SAAADI. CDR3 coding DNA: TGCGCCAGCCTTGGACAGGGGAGGGACTCCTCCTACGAGCAGTACTTC. It specifies CASLGQGRDSSYEQYF.

This clonotype came up once. The chain links TRBV21-1 to TRBJ2-7. TRBV21-1 is listed as a pseudogene. This CDR3 has 8 residues. In nucleotides, the CDR3 is TGTGCCAGCGACGAGCAGTACGTC. It yields the protein CASDEQYV.

The chain is built from TRBV27 and TRBJ1-4, with TRBD1 matching over 9 bases. Germline V gene sequence: CDR1 MNHEY, CDR2 SMNVEV (reference sequence). The trim removed 3 bases at V and 5 bases at J, leaving 4 bases unmatched. This CDR3 is built from 15 residues. Here the CDR3 DNA reads TGTGCCAGCAGTTTGTTAGGGACAGGGAATGAAAAACTGTTTTTT. It translates to CASSLLGTGNEKLFF.

There are a few counts of this clonotype. This sequence joins TRBV20-1 and TRBJ1-1; D is ambiguous. Per the germline V gene, CDR1 is DFQATT and CDR2 is SNEGSKA (reference sequence). The CDR3 runs to 13 residues. With 5 bases removed from V and 1 base from J, the gap between germline ends came to 11 bases. This chain's CDR3 is CSAPTLQNTEAFF. CDR3 coding DNA: TGCAGTGCTCCGACCCTGCAGAACACTGAAGCTTTCTTT.

This clonotype showed up just a few times. The rearrangement uses TRBV6-2 or TRBV6-3 and TRBJ2-1; 13 nucleotides agree with TRBD2. The germline gives CDR1 MNHEY, CDR2 SVGEGT. This CDR3 has 19 amino acids. The trim removed 8 bases at V and 1 base at J, leaving 14 bases unmatched. Here the CDR3 DNA reads TGTGCCAGCGGATCGCCGGGACTAGCGGGACGGCATTCCTACAATGAGCAGTTCTTC. Translation: CASGSPGLAGRHSYNEQFF.

This chain uses TRBV14 with TRBJ2-7; 8 nucleotides agree with TRBD2. Trimming removed 3 bases from V and 3 bases from J; junction bases left unmatched: 7. This CDR3 has 15 amino acids. Germline V lookup: CDR1 SGHDN, CDR2 FVKESK. In DNA, the CDR3 is TGTGCCAGCAGCCAGGGTCGGGAGGGCCTCTACGAGCAGTACTTC. It codes for CASSQGREGLYEQYF.

This clonotype was seen more than once but under ten times. The V call is TRBV28, the J call TRBJ2-1; TRBD1 agrees at 7 bases. The CDR3 totals 16 residues. CDR1 and CDR2 (germline): MDHEN, SYDVKM. Unmatched junction bases numbered 10, after V lost 5 bases and J lost 3 bases. The CDR3 DNA follows: TGTGCCAGCAGTCCCCTAACAGGGGTCTACTACAATGAGCAGTTCTTC. This sequence encodes CASSPLTGVYYNEQFF.

CDR3 nucleotides: TGTGCCAGCAGCTTGATGACAGACTTAATGGCAGATACGCAGTATTTT. Translated, it gives CASSLMTDLMADTQYF. This chain links TRBV5-6 with TRBJ2-3, with D possibly being TRBD1 (5 bases). Germline CDR1 is SGHDT and CDR2 is YYEEEE. The V gene lost 1 base and the J gene lost 4 bases, with 16 bases spanning the gap. This CDR3 has 16 residues.

This clonotype was seen a handful of times. This chain joins TRBV7-8 and TRBJ2-6; 9 nucleotides line up with TRBD1. V shed 3 bases and J 6 bases; nucleotides not matched to a gene: 3. The CDR3 runs to 15 residues. Germline values: CDR1 SGHVS, CDR2 FQNEAQ. CDR3 in amino acids: CASSFRTGAANVLTF. In nucleotides, the CDR3 is TGTGCCAGCAGCTTTCGGACAGGGGCGGCCAACGTCCTGACTTTC.

The chain uses TRBV6-5 and TRBJ1-4; 7 nucleotides agree with TRBD1. The CDR3 runs 14 residues. Germline V lookup: CDR1 MNHEY, CDR2 SVGAGI. V lost 7 bases, J lost 9 bases, and 11 bases stayed unmatched. The CDR3 here is CASTEGQGGKKLFF. The CDR3 region has the DNA TGTGCCAGCACCGAGGGGCAGGGGGGGAAAAAACTGTTTTTT.

This rearrangement joins TRBV3-1 to TRBJ1-2; D gene unclear. Germline V CDR1 and CDR2: LGHDT, YNNKEL (reference sequence). Trimming took off 3 bases at V and 5 bases at J, with 4 bases between the two ends. The CDR3 has 11 residues. CDR3: CASSHSYGYTF. The CDR3 DNA is TGTGCCAGCAGCCATAGTTATGGCTACACCTTC.

This clonotype was seen more than once but under ten times. The chain couples TRBV29-1 to TRBJ1-2; no definite D call. This CDR3 has 13 amino acids. Trimming left V 5 bases short and J 5 bases short, with 15 bases between. The germline gives CDR1 SQVTM, CDR2 ANQGSEA. CDR3 nucleotides: TGCAGCGTTTGGGAGCAGCAGCAATATGGCTACACCTTC. Amino acids: CSVWEQQQYGYTF.

This clonotype has just a few counts. The V call is TRBV7-9, the J call TRBJ2-3; no definite D call. Germline CDR1 reads SEHNR; CDR2 reads FQNEAQ (reference sequence). The CDR3 consists of 15 residues. The V end lost 5 bases, the J end lost 5 bases, and 17 bases lay between the germline ends. CDR3 region: CASSPRAQVVDTQYF. The CDR3 nucleotides are TGTGCCAGCAGCCCCCGGGCCCAAGTGGTAGATACGCAGTATTTT.

This clonotype was seen a few times. The rearrangement uses TRBV6-1 and TRBJ2-7; 8 nucleotides line up with TRBD1. This CDR3 spans 15 amino acids. V gave up 7 bases and J gave up 1 base; unmatched junction bases: 9. The germline V gene encodes CDR1 MNHNS and CDR2 SASEGT. The CDR3 loop is CASMKTGDFSYEQYV. The CDR3 bases are TGTGCCAGCATGAAGACAGGGGATTTTTCCTACGAGCAGTACGTC.

This clonotype appeared a few times. The chain couples TRBV29-1 to TRBJ2-5; 12 bases are shared with TRBD1. The CDR3 loop spans 13 amino acids. Unmatched junction bases numbered 4, after V lost 6 bases and J lost 5 bases. Germline lookup yields CDR1 SQVTM and CDR2 ANQGSEA. CDR3 sequence: CSVGTGGRETQYF. In DNA form, the CDR3 reads TGCAGCGTGGGGACAGGGGGCCGTGAGACCCAGTACTTC. Filled out from reference TRBV29-1 and TRBJ2-5, the complete variable domain reads SAVISQKPSRDICQRGTSLTIQCQVDSQVTMMFWYRQQPGQSLTLIATANQGSEATYESGFVIDKFPISRPNLTFSTLTVSNMSPEDSSIYLCSVGTGGRETQYFGPGTRLLVL.

This clonotype turned up a few times. CDR3 loop: CATRKTGKYV. The CDR3 nucleotides are TGCGCCACCCGAAAGACAGGCAAGTACGTC. The V call is TRBV5-1, the J call TRBJ2-7; D is perhaps TRBD1 (6 bases). With 9 bases removed from V and 11 bases from J, the gap between germline ends came to 15 bases. Germline assignment: CDR1 SGHRS and CDR2 YFSETQ. This CDR3 has 10 amino acids.

The chain combines TRBV6-4 with TRBJ1-5; 7 bases are a match to TRBD1. Per germline, CDR1 MRHNA and CDR2 SNTAGT. Losses at the gene ends were 3 bases for V and 5 bases for J; bases not matched to a gene: 7. The CDR3 has 15 residues. CDR3 DNA sequence: TGTGCCAGCAGTGATACCGGGACAGAAGATCAGCCCCAGCATTTT. This encodes CASSDTGTEDQPQHF.

In its sample, this clonotype was seen a few times. The rearrangement links TRBV28 to TRBJ2-7; possibly TRBD2 for D (6 bases). V was trimmed by 4 bases and J by 5 bases, leaving 15 bases between them. The CDR3 runs 14 residues. Germline lookup yields CDR1 MDHEN and CDR2 SYDVKM. The CDR3: CASSSKTRGHEQYF. CDR3 nucleotides: TGTGCCAGCAGTTCGAAGACTAGGGGCCACGAGCAGTACTTC.

The chain links TRBV4-3 to TRBJ1-4; D is unclear. Germline CDR1 reads LGHNA; CDR2 reads YSLEER. The CDR3 is made up of 18 amino acids. V was pared by 0 bases and J by 0 bases, with 14 bases between. The CDR3, as DNA: TGCGCCAGCAGCCAAGATTTAGCCAGCCCTGCAACTAATGAAAAACTGTTTTTT. Protein product: CASSQDLASPATNEKLFF.

This clonotype appeared a few times. This sequence joins TRBV10-3 and TRBJ2-3; 7 positions match TRBD2. The V segment lost 5 bases and the J segment 1 base; nucleotides outside the gene matches: 9. Germline loops: CDR1 ENHRY, CDR2 SYGVKD. The CDR3 contains 16 residues. For the CDR3, the DNA is TGTGCCATCAGTCCGGGACTATTGGAGGGCACAGATACGCAGTATTTT. This codes for CAISPGLLEGTDTQYF.